One sample yielded the 29 T cell receptor beta chains listed below, sequenced in a study of blood T cell repertoires in COVID-19. TCRdb's copy holds only in-frame clones and misses some; the assay was immunoSEQ multiplex PCR. Of 60,000 to 70,000 clones listed, 65% to 85% were seen once; the top ten hold approximately 4.1%. Source material: peripheral blood. These receptors all come from a woman aged 60-75 years with acute or convalescent COVID-19.

This chain uses TRBV24-1 with TRBJ1-4; D call uncertain. This CDR3 comprises 18 residues. The V and J ends lost 4 bases and 2 bases respectively, with 19 bases between them. CDR1 is KGHDR and CDR2 is SFDVKD in the germline V gene. The CDR3 region has the DNA TGTGCCACCAGTGAGGAGGCCCGGGGAATGGGGACTAATGAAAAACTGTTTTTT. Translating it yields CATSEEARGMGTNEKLFF.

The chain employs TRBV5-8 and TRBJ1-4; 8 bases map to TRBD1. J gave up 8 bases and V 4 bases, and 7 bases lay outside the gene matches. CDR1 is SGHTS and CDR2 is YDEGEE in the germline V gene. The CDR3 has 14 amino acids. CDR3 nucleotide sequence: TGTGCCAGCAGCACCGGACAGGGCAGGGAAAAACTGTTTTTT. Protein product: CASSTGQGREKLFF.

Turning to this clone: The sample carries other DNA sequences with the same CDR3. The chain is built from TRBV6-5 and TRBJ1-5; TRBD1 aligns across 7 bases. Germline assignment: CDR1 MNHEY and CDR2 SVGAGI. The CDR3 is made up of 14 amino acids. J gave up 2 bases and V 4 bases, and 2 bases lay outside the gene matches. The CDR3 is CASSSGQRNQPQHF. CDR3 DNA sequence: TGTGCCAGCAGTTCGGGACAGCGCAATCAGCCCCAGCATTTT.

The gene calls are TRBV2 and TRBJ2-3; no clear D gene. Germline V gene data show CDR1 as SNHLY and CDR2 as FYNNEI. V was clipped by 4 bases and J by 2 bases, with 7 bases between them. The CDR3 has 13 residues. The CDR3 loop is CASSVQSTDTQYF. In nucleotides, the CDR3 is TGTGCCAGCAGTGTTCAATCCACAGATACGCAGTATTTT.

The chain couples TRBV3-1 (or the pseudogene TRBV3-2) to TRBJ2-3, with a tentative D call TRBD2 (5 bases). The CDR3 totals 16 residues. V shed 3 bases and J shed 0 bases, with 13 bases lying between them. The germline gives CDR1 LGHDT, CDR2 YNNKEL (reference sequence). The CDR3 nucleotides read TGTGCCAGCAGCCAGTTGGGCCGGACTAGCACAGATACGCAGTATTTT. This translates into CASSQLGRTSTDTQYF.

This chain connects TRBV5-1 to TRBJ1-2; 7 bases line up with TRBD1. Germline assignment: CDR1 SGHRS and CDR2 YFSETQ. The CDR3 is made up of 13 amino acids. Trimming removed 0 bases from V and 13 bases from J; junction bases left unmatched: 9. CDR3 DNA sequence: TGCGCCAGCAGCTTGGCACAGGGGCTGTGGCGCACCTTC. Its protein is CASSLAQGLWRTF.

The chain employs TRBV10-1 and TRBJ2-2; 8 nucleotides align to TRBD1. The germline V gene has CDR1 WNHNN and CDR2 SYGVQD (reference sequence). V lost 5 bases and J lost 3; bases outside the gene matches: 2. This CDR3 has 14 residues. CDR3 DNA sequence: TGCGCCAGCAGTATGACAGGGGACACCGGGGAGCTGTTTTTT. Protein product: CASSMTGDTGELFF.

This rearrangement joins TRBV2 to TRBJ1-4; TRBD1 aligns across 8 bases. The J segment lost 3 bases and the V segment lost 2 bases, leaving 8 bases of the junction unmatched. This CDR3 has 17 amino acids. Per the germline V gene, CDR1 is SNHLY and CDR2 is FYNNEI. CDR3 in amino acids: CASSEMLQGGANEKLFF. CDR3 nucleotide sequence: TGTGCCAGCAGTGAAATGCTACAGGGGGGAGCTAATGAAAAACTGTTTTTT.

This clone was seen only once. V is TRBV5-4 and J is TRBJ1-1; 8 bases match TRBD1. This CDR3 spans 17 amino acids. From germline, CDR1 is SGHNT and CDR2 YYREEE (reference sequence). The V segment lost 0 bases and the J segment 4 bases; nucleotides outside the gene matches: 11. The CDR3 region is CASSLGAGQGAGTEAFF. As DNA, the CDR3 is TGTGCCAGCAGCTTGGGGGCCGGGCAGGGGGCCGGCACTGAAGCTTTCTTT.

The rearrangement joins TRBV19 to TRBJ1-2, with D perhaps TRBD1 (6 bases). Trimming stripped 6 bases from V and 4 bases from J, with 18 bases between. The CDR3 has 15 amino acids. Germline V lookup: CDR1 LNHDA, CDR2 SQIVND (reference sequence). The CDR3 DNA is TGTGCCAGTAGGGAAGCAGGGGACCGGGGCTATGGCTACACCTTC. Its protein is CASREAGDRGYGYTF.

The table lists this clone with a count of one. The chain combines TRBV5-6 with TRBJ1-2, with D possibly matching TRBD1 (6 bases). Germline V gene lookup returns CDR1 SGHDT and CDR2 YYEEEE. The V gene lost 9 bases and the J gene lost 1 base, with 19 bases spanning the gap. This CDR3 spans 15 amino acids. The DNA of the CDR3 is TGTGCCACCCTGCGGAGGACAGAAAATAACTATGGCTACACCTTC. The encoded protein is CATLRRTENNYGYTF. Based on the CDR3 plus reference TRBV5-6 and TRBJ1-2, the full variable domain is DAGVTQSPTHLIKTRGQQVTLRCSPKSGHDTVSWYQQALGQGPQFIFQYYEEEERQRGNFPDRFSGHQFPNYSSELNVNALLLGDSALYLCATLRRTENNYGYTFGSGTRLTVV.

The chain uses TRBV30 and TRBJ1-1; D gene uncertain. V lost 4 bases, J lost 4 bases, and 16 bases lay in between. This CDR3 is built from 14 residues. Germline CDR1 is GTSNPN and CDR2 is SVGIG (reference sequence). Here the CDR3 reads CAWTIGGVSTEAFF. The CDR3 DNA follows: TGTGCCTGGACCATCGGAGGTGTGAGCACTGAAGCTTTCTTT.

The chain employs TRBV5-1 and TRBJ2-5, with TRBD2 matching 10 bases. The germline V gene has CDR1 SGHRS and CDR2 YFSETQ. Germline trimming cut 1 base from V and 2 bases from J; bases unmatched to any gene: 5. This CDR3 contains 16 residues. This chain's CDR3 is CASSLNSGGPQETQYF. Here the CDR3 DNA reads TGCGCCAGCAGCTTGAATAGCGGGGGGCCACAAGAGACCCAGTACTTC.

The genes are TRBV24-1 and TRBJ2-1; 11 bases line up with TRBD2. This CDR3 region has 12 residues. Germline V lookup: CDR1 KGHDR, CDR2 SFDVKD. The V and J ends lost 10 bases and 8 bases, in that order; junction bases with no gene match: 3. The chain's CDR3 is CATTSGGHEQFF. Written as DNA, the CDR3 is TGTGCCACAACTAGCGGGGGCCATGAGCAGTTCTTC.

The rearrangement links TRBV5-1 to TRBJ1-1; a possible D gene is TRBD1 (5 bases). V was pared by 4 bases and J by 1 base, with 14 bases between. In germline, CDR1 is SGHRS, CDR2 YFSETQ. CDR3 length equals 15 residues. The CDR3 spells CASSAGGLSNTEAFF. The CDR3 DNA follows: TGCGCCAGCAGCGCGGGGGGACTGTCGAACACTGAAGCTTTCTTT.

The CDR3: CASSRGTSGGNTGELFF. Written as DNA, the CDR3 is TGCGCCAGCAGCCGGGGGACTAGCGGGGGTAACACCGGGGAGCTGTTTTTT. The chain has TRBV5-1 and TRBJ2-2; 14 positions agree with TRBD2. With 4 bases clipped from V and 2 bases from J, the junction kept 4 bases outside the gene matches. Germline V gene data show CDR1 as SGHRS and CDR2 as YFSETQ. This CDR3 has 17 amino acids. The full variable domain, rest sourced from reference TRBV5-1 and TRBJ2-2, is KAGVTQTPRYLIKTRGQQVTLSCSPISGHRSVSWYQQTPGQGLQFLFEYFSETQRNKGNFPGRFSGRQFSNSRSEMNVSTLELGDSALYLCASSRGTSGGNTGELFFGEGSRLTVL.

This clone has just a few counts. The chain employs TRBV29-1 and TRBJ2-3; 7 bases match TRBD1. The junction had 7 bases not matched to a gene; V was cut back by 4 bases and J by 0 bases. CDR1 and CDR2 (germline): SQVTM, ANQGSEA. The CDR3 runs 15 residues. The CDR3 coding sequence is TGCAGCGTTGCCGTGGGGACAGCGAGCACAGATACGCAGTATTTT. As protein: CSVAVGTASTDTQYF.

This rearrangement joins TRBV6-1 to TRBJ1-1; 7 bases match TRBD1. The V segment lost 2 bases and the J segment 3 bases; nucleotides outside the gene matches: 6. There are 15 residues in the CDR3. Germline CDR1 MNHNS, CDR2 SASEGT. CDR3 DNA: TGTGCCAGCAGTGAAAGGGGCAGGGGGTACACTGAAGCTTTCTTT. Translating it yields CASSERGRGYTEAFF.

The DNA of the CDR3 is TGCGCCAGCAGCTTGGGACAGGGTGGTAATTCACCCCTCCACTTT. Translating gives CASSLGQGGNSPLHF. The chain has TRBV5-1 and TRBJ1-6; 7 nucleotides match TRBD1. The CDR3 is made up of 15 amino acids. Germline loops: CDR1 SGHRS, CDR2 YFSETQ. The ends lost 0 bases at V and 6 bases at J; junction bases unmatched: 3.

In DNA, the CDR3 is TGTGCCAGCAGCGAGGGACAGGCCCGCGCCTACGAGCAGTACTTC. This sequence encodes CASSEGQARAYEQYF. The rearrangement joins TRBV2 to TRBJ2-7; 8 nucleotides align to TRBD1. The CDR3 runs 15 residues. V shed 6 bases and J 2 bases; nucleotides not matched to a gene: 9. The germline CDR1 and CDR2 sequences are SNHLY and FYNNEI.

The V and J genes are TRBV3-1 (or the pseudogene TRBV3-2) and TRBJ1-1; D is undetermined. This CDR3 region has 14 residues. In germline, CDR1 is LGHDT, CDR2 YNNKEL (reference sequence). The V gene lost 3 bases and the J gene lost 0 bases, with 8 bases spanning the gap. The chain's CDR3 is CASSHLHLNTEAFF. The CDR3 DNA reads TGTGCCAGCAGCCATCTCCACTTGAACACTGAAGCTTTCTTT.

This clone has more than one count but fewer than ten. CDR3 protein: CASSIWASETQYF. CDR3 DNA sequence: TGTGCCAGTAGTATTTGGGCTTCGGAGACCCAGTACTTC. This sequence joins TRBV19 and TRBJ2-5, with D unclear. The CDR3 is 13 amino acids. The germline gives CDR1 LNHDA, CDR2 SQIVND (reference sequence). Trimming left V 3 bases short and J 5 bases short, with 10 bases between.

The chain has TRBV5-4 and TRBJ1-1, with D uncertain. The CDR3 loop spans 15 amino acids. Trimming cost V 3 bases and J 0 bases, with 12 bases left between them. Per the germline V gene, CDR1 is SGHNT and CDR2 is YYREEE (reference sequence). CDR3 coding DNA: TGTGCCAGCAGCTACTCCCGCGGGGTGAACACTGAAGCTTTCTTT. Translating gives CASSYSRGVNTEAFF.

This clone was counted a single time. The rearrangement joins TRBV5-1 to TRBJ2-3; D not certain. The CDR3 contains 14 residues. Germline lookup yields CDR1 SGHRS and CDR2 YFSETQ. Trimming shortened V by 4 bases and J by 6 bases, and 15 bases separated the two germline ends. The CDR3 nucleotides read TGCGCCAGCAGCCCTGGAGTAGATACGGATACGCAGTATTTT. Its protein is CASSPGVDTDTQYF.

The chain employs TRBV6-5 and TRBJ2-2; 9 bases match TRBD1. The CDR3 extends over 14 amino acids. Germline lookup yields CDR1 MNHEY and CDR2 SVGAGI. With V trimmed by 11 bases and J by 3 bases, 7 bases remained unmatched. The CDR3: CAGVRTGDTGELFF. CDR3 DNA: TGTGCCGGCGTCCGGACAGGGGACACCGGGGAGCTGTTTTTT.

The chain employs TRBV2 and TRBJ2-1, with 9 bases lining up with TRBD2. V was pared by 7 bases and J by 4 bases, with 5 bases of the junction left unmatched. CDR3 length: 14 amino acids. Germline assignment: CDR1 SNHLY and CDR2 FYNNEI. The CDR3 here is CASIGLAKYNEQFF. CDR3 bases: TGTGCCAGCATAGGACTAGCGAAATACAATGAGCAGTTCTTC.

This clone was seen only a few times. Written as DNA, the CDR3 is TGTGCCAGTAGAAAGGGCAGGGAGGTTGAAGGCTACACCTTC. Amino acids: CASRKGREVEGYTF. The chain employs TRBV19 and TRBJ1-2; D is possibly TRBD1 (5 bases). CDR3 length: 14 residues. V was clipped by 6 bases and J by 8 bases, with 19 bases between them. Germline-derived CDR1 and CDR2 are LNHDA and SQIVND (reference sequence).

This chain links TRBV5-1 with TRBJ1-1, with TRBD1 matching over 12 bases. V dropped 4 bases and J dropped 7; count of bases not matched to a gene: 5. Germline V gives CDR1 SGHRS, CDR2 YFSETQ. CDR3 length: 14 residues. The CDR3 DNA is TGCGCCAGCAGCCGGGACAGGGGGCGGGATGAAGCTTTCTTT. It translates to CASSRDRGRDEAFF.

The chain has TRBV2 and TRBJ2-7; 9 bases line up with TRBD1. CDR1 and CDR2 (germline): SNHLY, FYNNEI. This CDR3 contains 14 residues. J was trimmed by 7 bases and V by 10 bases; bases with no gene match: 14. The CDR3 region is CATMNNDRGREQYF. The DNA for the CDR3 is TGTGCCACCATGAACAATGACAGGGGGAGAGAGCAGTACTTC.